This paragraph covers one TCR beta chain sequence. Sequenced by immunoSEQ multiplex PCR; TCRdb stores in-frame clones only, minus some. The sample has tens of thousands of clones, nearly 90% seen once. This CDR3 has 14 residues. CDR1 is SGHKS, CDR2 YYEKEE, per germline (reference sequence). Trimming left V 2 bases short and J 0 bases short, with 9 bases between. The data originate from a study of PD-L1 blockade in urothelial cancer. Across the study: The patients first took atezolizumab in 2014, receiving 1,200 mg intravenously every 3 weeks. Of prior chemotherapy regimens, patients had received between 0 and 3. Samples of blood were analyzed 3 weeks (second dose) and 6 weeks after treatment start.

Between 1 and 8 samples per patient were obtained, pretreatment and on-treatment. The TCR was taken from a woman aged 60 to 75 with urothelial cancer. The rearrangement uses TRBV5-5 and TRBJ2-7; no clear D gene. The input for sequencing was PBMCs, taken around atezolizumab (anti-PD-L1) treatment. The CDR3 coding sequence is TGTGCCAGCAGCTTTGAGACACTCTCCTACGAGCAGTACTTC. It is translated as CASSFETLSYEQYF.